The subject of this entry is one T cell receptor beta chain. Its antigen is as yet unknown. These data come from a study of cytomegalovirus exposure and HLA in healthy donors. Findings and limits, study-wide: Association with HLA alleles at 0.05 false discovery rate was found for 16,951 TCR beta sequences in a later analysis.

CDR1 is MNHNS, CDR2 SASEGT, per germline. The CDR3 runs to 15 residues. Trimming stripped 5 bases from V and 4 bases from J, with 14 bases between. A multiplex PCR was run with 60 Vbeta primers and 13 Jbeta primers. Profiling relied on immunoSEQ multiplex PCR, and the TCRdb table lists in-frame clones only, not all of them. The data show about 100,000 clones, 78% seen once. The sequencing input was PBMCs. J is TRBJ1-4 and V is TRBV6-1; maybe TRBD1 (6 bases). The sequence derives from an older woman in good health and CMV-seronegative. The CDR3 region has the DNA TGTGCCAGCAGTAACCCGGGCAGGGGTAATGAAAAACTGTTTTTT. Its translation is CASSNPGRGNEKLFF.